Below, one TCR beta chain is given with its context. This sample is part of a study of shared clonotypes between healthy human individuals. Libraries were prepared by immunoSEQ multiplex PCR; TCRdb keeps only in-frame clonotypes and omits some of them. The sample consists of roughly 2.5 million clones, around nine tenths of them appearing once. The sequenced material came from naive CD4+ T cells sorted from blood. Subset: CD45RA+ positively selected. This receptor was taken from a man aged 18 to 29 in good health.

CDR3: CARSLLGGRGFGYEQYF. The CDR3 region has the DNA TGTGCCAGAAGCTTGTTAGGGGGTAGGGGTTTTGGATACGAGCAGTACTTC. The chain recombines TRBV5-3 with TRBJ2-7; D perhaps matches TRBD1 (6 bases). TRBV5-3 is placed among ORFs of uncertain function. V lost 1 base and J 4 bases, leaving 21 bases between the germline ends. The CDR3 length is 17 residues.